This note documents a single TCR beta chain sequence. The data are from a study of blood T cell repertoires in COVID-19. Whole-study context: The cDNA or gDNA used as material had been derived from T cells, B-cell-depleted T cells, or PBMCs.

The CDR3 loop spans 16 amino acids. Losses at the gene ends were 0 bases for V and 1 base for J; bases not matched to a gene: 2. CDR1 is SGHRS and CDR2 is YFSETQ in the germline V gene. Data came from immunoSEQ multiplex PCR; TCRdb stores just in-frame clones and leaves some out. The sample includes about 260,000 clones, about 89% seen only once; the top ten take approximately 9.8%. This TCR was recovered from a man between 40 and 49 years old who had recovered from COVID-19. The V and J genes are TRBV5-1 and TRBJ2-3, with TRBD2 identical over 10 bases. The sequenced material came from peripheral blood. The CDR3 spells CASSLVLAGGTDTQYF. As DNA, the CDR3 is TGCGCCAGCAGCTTGGTCCTAGCGGGGGGCACAGATACGCAGTATTTT.